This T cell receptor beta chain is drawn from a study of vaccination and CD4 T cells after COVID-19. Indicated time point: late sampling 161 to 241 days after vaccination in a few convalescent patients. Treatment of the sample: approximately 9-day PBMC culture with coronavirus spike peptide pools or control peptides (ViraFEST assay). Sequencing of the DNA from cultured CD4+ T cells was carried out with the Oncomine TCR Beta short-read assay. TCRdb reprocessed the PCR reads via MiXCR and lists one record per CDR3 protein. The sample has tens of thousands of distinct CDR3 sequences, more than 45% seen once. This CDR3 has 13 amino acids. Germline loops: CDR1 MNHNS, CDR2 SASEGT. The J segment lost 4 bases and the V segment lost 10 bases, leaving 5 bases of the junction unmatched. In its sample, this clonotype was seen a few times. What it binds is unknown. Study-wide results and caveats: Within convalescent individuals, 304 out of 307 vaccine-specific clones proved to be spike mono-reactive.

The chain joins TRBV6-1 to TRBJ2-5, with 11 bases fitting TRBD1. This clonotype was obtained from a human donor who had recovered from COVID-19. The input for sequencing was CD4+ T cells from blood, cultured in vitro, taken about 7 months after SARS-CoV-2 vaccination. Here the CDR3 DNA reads TGTGCCACAGGGGACAGGGGGTCAGAGACCCAGTACTTC. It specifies CATGDRGSETQYF.